The clone carrying this T cell receptor (beta chain) has a count of ten or more. Its antigen remains unidentified. The data belong to a study of breast tumors, draining lymph nodes, adjacent tissues. Overall study findings and caveats: Luminal-like breast cancer showed significantly greater tumor-nontumor repertoire similarity than basal-like breast cancer did. Findings are consistent with lymph node origin and intratumoral expansion of most tumor T cells.

Samples came from axillary lymph nodes draining the breast cancer. TCRdb used MiXCR to reprocess the multiplex PCR reads, holding one entry per CDR3 protein. The sample lists some 200,000 distinct CDR3 sequences; around a third were seen once. Trimming shortened V by 2 bases and J by 11 bases, and 16 bases separated the two germline ends. This CDR3 region has 14 residues. Germline assignment: CDR1 SEHNR and CDR2 FQNEAQ (reference sequence). V usage is TRBV7-9 and J usage is TRBJ2-1; a weak D match, TRBD1 (6 bases). The material sequenced was axillary lymph node tissue. The sequence was collected from a female donor with breast cancer. Some clones in this sample may be carry-over from other donors' samples. Written as DNA, the CDR3 is TGTGCCAGCAGCTTAAGGCAACAACAGGGCCAGCAGTTCTTC. Its protein is CASSLRQQQGQQFF. Complete variable domain (other parts from reference TRBV7-9 and TRBJ2-1): DTGVSQNPRHKITKRGQNVTFRCDPISEHNRLYWYRQTLGQGPEFLTYFQNEAQLEKSRLLSDRFSAERPKGSFSTLEIQRTEQGDSAMYLCASSLRQQQGQQFFGPGTRLTVL.